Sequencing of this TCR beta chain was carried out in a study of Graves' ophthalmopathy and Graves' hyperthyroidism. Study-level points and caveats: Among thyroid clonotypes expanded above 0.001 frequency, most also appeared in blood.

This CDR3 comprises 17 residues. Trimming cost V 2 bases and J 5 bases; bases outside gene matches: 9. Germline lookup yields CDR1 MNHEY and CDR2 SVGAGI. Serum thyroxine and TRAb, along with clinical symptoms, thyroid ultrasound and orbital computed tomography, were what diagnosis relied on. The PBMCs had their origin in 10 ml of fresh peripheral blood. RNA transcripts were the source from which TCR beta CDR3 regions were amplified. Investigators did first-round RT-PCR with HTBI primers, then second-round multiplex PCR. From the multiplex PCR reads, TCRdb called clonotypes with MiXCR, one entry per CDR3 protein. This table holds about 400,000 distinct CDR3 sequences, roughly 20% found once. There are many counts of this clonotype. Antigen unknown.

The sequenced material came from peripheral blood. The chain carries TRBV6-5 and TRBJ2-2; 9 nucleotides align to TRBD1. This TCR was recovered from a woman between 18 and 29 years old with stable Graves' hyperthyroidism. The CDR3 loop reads CASSYGGGQGSTGELFF. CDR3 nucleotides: TGTGCCAGCAGTTACGGTGGGGGACAGGGAAGTACCGGGGAGCTGTTTTTT.